This TCR beta chain was recovered during a study of post-analysis software for immune sequencing data. In the study overall: Disease courses included relapsing-remitting, secondary progressive and progressive-relapsing multiple sclerosis. Findings and limits, study-wide: Controls had lower frequencies than patients of about 5 TRBV segments, which included TRBV5-6, TRBV5-1 and TRBV20-1. Significantly decreased normalized Chao1 diversity was recorded for multiple sclerosis patients relative to controls. Under F measure analysis, samples from one preparation batch co-clustered strongly.

Researchers reported that TCR beta cDNA libraries carried unique molecular identifiers. From around 0.96 to 9.9 million T cells, hundreds of thousands of cDNA molecules were obtained. TCRdb reanalysed the PCR reads using MiXCR and keeps one entry per CDR3 protein. The sample yields fewer than 850,000 distinct CDR3 sequences, 25% to 30% seen once. From germline, CDR1 is SGHVS and CDR2 FQNEAQ. V lost 7 bases to trimming and J lost 4 bases; unmatched junction nucleotides: 8. The CDR3 sequence is 14 residues long. This clonotype was seen a handful of times. The antigen is undetermined. The genes are TRBV7-8 and TRBJ2-7, with 9 bases lining up with TRBD2. Sequenced input: blood. The source is a girl aged 10 to 17 with multiple sclerosis. The CDR3 DNA sequence: TGTGCCAGCACCCGTACGGCGGGAGGGTACGAGCAGTACTTC. Amino acids: CASTRTAGGYEQYF.